Below, 30 T cell receptor beta chains from the same sample are listed, as sequenced in a study of shared clonotypes between healthy human individuals. Sequenced by immunoSEQ multiplex PCR; TCRdb stores in-frame clones only, minus some. The sample lists about 2 million clones, about 95% seen once, with roughly 1% in the top ten. Naive-designated CD8 cells lacked CD45RO, were positively enriched for CCR7, and omitted terminally differentiated effector memory CD45RA+ cells. The sequencing sample was made of naive CD8+ T cells sorted from blood. The receptors were gathered from a man aged 18 to 29 in good health.

The chain combines TRBV6-4 with TRBJ2-1; TRBD2 agrees at 11 bases. Losses at the gene ends were 9 bases for V and 3 bases for J; bases not matched to a gene: 13. Germline V lookup: CDR1 MRHNA, CDR2 SNTAGT. The CDR3 spans 17 residues. The CDR3 reads CARTASSGRQDYNEQFF. CDR3 sequence (DNA): TGTGCCAGGACTGCGTCTAGCGGGAGGCAAGACTACAATGAGCAGTTCTTC.

This chain uses TRBV4-1 with TRBJ2-1, with TRBD2 matching over 9 bases. Looked up from germline, CDR1 is MGHRA and CDR2 is YSYEKL. J was trimmed by 3 bases and V by 3 bases; bases with no gene match: 6. The CDR3 is 16 amino acids. The CDR3 DNA sequence: TGCGCCAGCAGCCACGGCCTAGCGGGATTCTACAATGAGCAGTTCTTC. This codes for CASSHGLAGFYNEQFF.

V and J are TRBV11-3 and TRBJ2-5; 9 bases align to TRBD2. In germline, CDR1 is SGHNT, CDR2 YENEEA. The V gene end was trimmed by 5 bases and the J gene end by 4 bases; junction bases not matched to a gene: 2. The CDR3 runs 13 residues. CDR3 loop: CASSRSGGETQYF. In DNA, the CDR3 is TGTGCCAGCAGCCGTAGCGGGGGAGAGACCCAGTACTTC.

The chain is built from TRBV6-1 and TRBJ2-7; a possible D gene is TRBD2 (5 bases). This CDR3 has 14 residues. CDR1 is MNHNS and CDR2 is SASEGT in the germline V gene. Trimming removed 1 base at V and 4 bases at J, with 11 bases between. This CDR3 is CASSEVDWNYEQYF. DNA of the CDR3: TGTGCCAGCAGTGAAGTGGACTGGAATTACGAGCAGTACTTC.

The chain is built from TRBV27 and TRBJ2-7; TRBD1 might be the D (6 bases). The V gene's germline CDR1 is MNHEY and CDR2 SMNVEV (reference sequence). This CDR3 has 13 amino acids. The V gene lost 3 bases and the J gene lost 7 bases, with 13 bases spanning the gap. The CDR3 region has the DNA TGTGCCAGCAGTTTGGACAGTTCCTTTGAGCAGTACTTC. It encodes CASSLDSSFEQYF.

The DNA for the CDR3 is TGTGCCAGCAGCTTGGGTGTAGCGGGGTTGGAGACCCAGTACTTC. As protein: CASSLGVAGLETQYF. V is TRBV5-5 and J is TRBJ2-5; 8 nucleotides agree with TRBD2. The trim removed 0 bases at V and 5 bases at J, leaving 6 bases unmatched. Germline lookup yields CDR1 SGHKS and CDR2 YYEKEE (reference sequence). The CDR3 runs to 15 residues.

This rearrangement joins TRBV7-9 to TRBJ2-7, with 12 bases fitting TRBD2. The CDR3 loop spans 16 amino acids. Germline assignment: CDR1 SEHNR and CDR2 FQNEAQ (reference sequence). Trimming at V came to 5 bases and at J to 6 bases, leaving 11 bases not matched to a gene. CDR3 DNA: TGTGCCAGCAGCAGCCTACTAGCGGGGGGCCCACTCGAGCAGTACTTC. It codes for CASSSLLAGGPLEQYF.

This chain links TRBV28 with TRBJ1-5; TRBD1 is a possible D gene (6 bases). The germline V gene encodes CDR1 MDHEN and CDR2 SYDVKM. CDR3 size: 15 residues. V was cut by 6 bases and J by 0 bases, with 12 bases left in between. For the CDR3, the DNA is TGTGCCAGCAGCCTGAGACAGGATAGCAATCAGCCCCAGCATTTT. Translated: CASSLRQDSNQPQHF.

This sequence joins TRBV7-6 and TRBJ2-7; 11 bases fit TRBD2. The CDR3 is made up of 14 amino acids. Trimming at V came to 5 bases and at J to 6 bases, leaving 6 bases not matched to a gene. From germline, CDR1 is SGHVS and CDR2 FNYEAQ. CDR3 DNA: TGTGCCAGCAGCCAACTAGCGGGAGTAATCGAGCAGTACTTC. It specifies CASSQLAGVIEQYF.

This sequence joins TRBV13 and TRBJ2-2, with 7 bases aligning to TRBD2. Germline V gene sequence: CDR1 PRHDT, CDR2 FYEKMQ (reference sequence). The ends lost 5 bases at V and 4 bases at J; junction bases unmatched: 4. This CDR3 contains 14 residues. The CDR3 spells CASSIPSGTGELFF. The CDR3 nucleotides read TGTGCCAGCAGCATACCTAGCGGCACCGGGGAGCTGTTTTTT.

On this clone itself: This CDR3 is also generated by other DNA sequences in the sample. The J gene is TRBJ2-1, the V gene TRBV20-1; D not certain. Germline values: CDR1 DFQATT, CDR2 SNEGSKA (reference sequence). V was cut by 0 bases and J by 4 bases, with 1 base left in between. CDR3 length equals 11 residues. The CDR3 DNA is TGCAGTGCTAGAGAATACAATGAGCAGTTCTTC. The encoded protein is CSAREYNEQFF.

This chain links TRBV4-1 with TRBJ2-2; TRBD1 matches at 9 bases. With 2 bases clipped from V and 1 base from J, the junction kept 8 bases outside the gene matches. CDR3 size: 18 residues. Germline-derived CDR1 and CDR2 are MGHRA and YSYEKL. The CDR3 bases are TGCGCCAGCAGCCAATACGCCGGGACAGGGTGGAACACCGGGGAGCTGTTTTTT. This gives the protein CASSQYAGTGWNTGELFF.

The rearrangement links TRBV7-2 to TRBJ1-2; D remains unclear. The CDR3 contains 16 residues. CDR1 is SGHTA and CDR2 is FQGNSA in the germline V gene. Trimming took off 0 bases at V and 1 base at J, with 12 bases between the two ends. For the CDR3, the DNA is TGTGCCAGCAGCTTAGCTCAGGAGGGTCTTAACTATGGCTACACCTTC. It encodes CASSLAQEGLNYGYTF.

The J gene is TRBJ2-5, the V gene TRBV4-1, with TRBD1 as a possible D gene (5 bases). Trimming left V 1 base short and J 4 bases short, with 16 bases between. The germline gives CDR1 MGHRA, CDR2 YSYEKL. The CDR3 has 16 residues. This chain's CDR3 is CASSQGPGWGGETQYF. The CDR3 nucleotides are TGCGCCAGCAGCCAAGGCCCCGGGTGGGGCGGAGAGACCCAGTACTTC.

Worth noting for this clone: The same CDR3 arises from other DNA sequences in this sample as well. The chain employs TRBV5-8 and TRBJ1-1; D remains ambiguous. V lost 0 bases and J lost 3, with 3 bases in between. CDR1 is SGHTS, CDR2 YDEGEE, per germline. This CDR3 region has 12 residues. The CDR3 spells CASSLGHTEAFF. The CDR3 DNA sequence: TGTGCCAGCAGCTTGGGTCACACTGAAGCTTTCTTT.

This chain links TRBV4-1 with TRBJ1-5, with D maybe TRBD1 (5 bases). The CDR3 extends over 15 amino acids. CDR1 and CDR2 from the germline V gene are MGHRA and YSYEKL. The V gene lost 0 bases and the J gene lost 6 bases, with 12 bases spanning the gap. CDR3: CASSQDSTGSQPQHF. In nucleotides, the CDR3 is TGCGCCAGCAGCCAAGATTCAACAGGCTCTCAGCCCCAGCATTTT.

The V call is TRBV2, the J call TRBJ2-1, with TRBD2 identical over 10 bases. The trim removed 7 bases at V and 4 bases at J, leaving 4 bases unmatched. The CDR3 totals 14 residues. Per germline, CDR1 SNHLY and CDR2 FYNNEI. The CDR3 DNA follows: TGTGCCAGCAAGCGGGGGGGCATATACAATGAGCAGTTCTTC. It translates to CASKRGGIYNEQFF.

The V and J genes are TRBV6-5 and TRBJ2-1; TRBD2 matches 7 bases. J lost 7 bases, V lost 4 bases, and 7 bases had no gene match. The CDR3 consists of 14 residues. The germline gives CDR1 MNHEY, CDR2 SVGAGI. CDR3 nucleotide sequence: TGTGCCAGCAGTTCCGCCCCACTAGCGAATGAGCAGTTCTTC. It codes for CASSSAPLANEQFF.

Notes on this clone: The same CDR3 arises from other DNA sequences in this sample as well. V is TRBV11-3 and J is TRBJ2-2; D might be TRBD1 or TRBD2, each matching 6 bases. The CDR3 is 14 amino acids. Germline loops: CDR1 SGHNT, CDR2 YENEEA. Trimming shortened V by 1 base and J by 5 bases, and 8 bases separated the two germline ends. CDR3 amino acids: CASSLGRGTGELFF. In DNA, the CDR3 is TGTGCCAGCAGCTTAGGGAGGGGGACCGGGGAGCTGTTTTTT.

The V gene is TRBV13, the J gene TRBJ1-1, with D possibly TRBD1 on 5 matching bases. The CDR3 is made up of 14 amino acids. CDR1 and CDR2 (germline): PRHDT, FYEKMQ (reference sequence). V lost 0 bases, J lost 5 bases, and 10 bases lay in between. CDR3 region: CASSLGSGGTEAFF. CDR3 sequence (DNA): TGTGCCAGCAGCTTAGGCTCCGGGGGAACTGAAGCTTTCTTT. The full variable domain, in which reference TRBV13 and TRBJ1-1 provide the parts outside the CDR3, is AAGVIQSPRHLIKEKRETATLKCYPIPRHDTVYWYQQGPGQDPQFLISFYEKMQSDKGSIPDRFSAQQFSDYHSELNMSSLELGDSALYFCASSLGSGGTEAFFGQGTRLTVV.

The rearrangement joins TRBV9 to TRBJ2-5; 15 bases align to TRBD2. V trimming: 3 bases; J trimming: 4 bases; junction bases outside the gene matches: 4. Germline assignment: CDR1 SGDLS and CDR2 YYNGEE. The CDR3 has 16 residues. The CDR3 DNA is TGTGCCAGCAGCGGAGGACTAGCGGGAGGGCTAGAGACCCAGTACTTC. Its protein product is CASSGGLAGGLETQYF.

The chain couples TRBV30 to TRBJ2-7, with D perhaps matching TRBD1 (5 bases). Germline CDR1 is GTSNPN and CDR2 is SVGIG (reference sequence). With 0 bases removed from V and 6 bases from J, the gap between germline ends came to 18 bases. The CDR3 contains 15 residues. CDR3 residues: CAWSVLGPLLSEQYF. DNA of the CDR3: TGTGCCTGGAGTGTCTTGGGGCCATTGTTGAGCGAGCAGTACTTC.

This CDR3 is CASSFQSFGWGNTDTQYF. As DNA, the CDR3 is TGTGCCAGCAGCTTTCAAAGTTTTGGTTGGGGGAACACAGATACGCAGTATTTT. The chain has TRBV5-8 and TRBJ2-3, with D perhaps assigned TRBD1 or TRBD2 (5 bases each). CDR1 is SGHTS, CDR2 YDEGEE, per germline. The CDR3 runs 18 residues. V lost 2 bases and J lost 2, with 21 bases in between.

The rearrangement joins TRBV19 to TRBJ2-7; D gene ambiguous. The CDR3 sequence is 11 residues long. Looked up from germline, CDR1 is LNHDA and CDR2 is SQIVND (reference sequence). Trimming removed 5 bases at V and 7 bases at J, with 9 bases between. For the CDR3, the DNA is TGTGCCAGTAGTCCCGGTAATGAGCAGTACTTC. Its translation is CASSPGNEQYF.

V is TRBV7-8 and J is TRBJ2-5, with D possibly matching TRBD1 (5 bases). CDR1 and CDR2 (germline): SGHVS, FQNEAQ. The V and J ends lost 5 bases and 3 bases respectively, with 10 bases between them. CDR3 size: 13 residues. The CDR3 here is CASSLDSEETQYF. The CDR3 nucleotides are TGTGCCAGCAGCCTCGACAGTGAAGAGACCCAGTACTTC.

Turning to this clone: At one of its ends the junction is not consistent with the germline gene, which may arise from a read error. Additional DNA sequences in this sample encode the identical CDR3. The V and J genes are TRBV19 and TRBJ2-5, with unresolved D. Germline-derived CDR1 and CDR2 are LNHDA and SQIVND (reference sequence). The CDR3 runs to 11 residues. CDR3 protein: CASSIAETQYF. Written as DNA, the CDR3 is TGTGCCAGTAGTATAGCAGAGACTCAGTACTTC. The whole variable domain, filled in from reference TRBV19 and TRBJ2-5, reads DGGITQSPKYLFRKEGQNVTLSCEQNLNHDAMYWYRQDPGQGLRLIYYSQIVNDFQKGDIAEGYSVSREKKESFPLTVTSAQKNPTAFYLCASSIAETQYFGPGTRLLVL.

The rearrangement joins TRBV7-3 to TRBJ2-7; TRBD1 might be the D (6 bases). The germline V and J ends were trimmed by 6 bases and 4 bases, with 13 bases remaining between them. Per germline, CDR1 SGHTA and CDR2 FQGTGA. The CDR3 is 13 amino acids. The CDR3 sequence is CASSYQQGYEQYF. In DNA form, the CDR3 reads TGTGCCAGCAGTTATCAACAGGGATACGAGCAGTACTTC.

The V call is TRBV6-6, the J call TRBJ1-4, with 8 bases matching TRBD1. With V trimmed by 6 bases and J by 4 bases, 4 bases remained unmatched. The CDR3 has 14 residues. The germline gives CDR1 MNHNY, CDR2 SVGAGI (reference sequence). DNA for the CDR3: TGTGCCAGCAGCCGGACAGGGAATAATGAAAAACTGTTTTTT. Translating gives CASSRTGNNEKLFF.

The rearrangement uses TRBV7-2 and TRBJ2-1, with unresolved D. V gave up 5 bases and J gave up 0 bases, with 17 bases separating them. This CDR3 comprises 17 residues. Germline V gene sequence: CDR1 SGHTA, CDR2 FQGNSA. The CDR3 DNA sequence: TGTGCCAGCAGCCCCCGGCCAGCGCTGAGCTCCTACAATGAGCAGTTCTTC. Amino acid sequence: CASSPRPALSSYNEQFF.

To note about this clone: The sample carries other DNA sequences with the same CDR3. The chain combines TRBV27 with TRBJ2-7; D is undetermined. V dropped 6 bases and J dropped 1 base, with 7 bases sitting between them. The length of the CDR3 is 12 residues. The germline V gene encodes CDR1 MNHEY and CDR2 SMNVEV (reference sequence). The CDR3 DNA follows: TGTGCCAGCAGGGACGGGTCCTACGAGCAGTACTTC. Translation gives CASRDGSYEQYF.